The rows below give T cell receptor beta chains drawn from one sample of a study of cytomegalovirus exposure and HLA in healthy donors. Method: immunoSEQ multiplex PCR; TCRdb's copy keeps in-frame clones and lacks some. The data contain roughly 180,000 clones, approximately 85% of them singletons. Sample: PBMCs. Source of these receptors: a man aged 18 to 29 in good health and CMV-seropositive. Each CDR3 is given with its conserved first and last residue. D genes are given only for firm matches. Rows may omit the clone size; those that give it use once, few, many or a size class.

j_call clone_size cdr3_length v_call d_call cdr3_aa cdr3_nt
TRBJ1-4 . 15 TRBV9 TRBD1 CASSREGQVNEKLFF TGTGCCAGCAGCAGAGAGGGACAGGTTAATGAAAAACTGTTTTTT
TRBJ2-1 . 17 TRBV5-4 TRBD2 CASSPTPTSGVSNEQFF TGTGCCAGCAGCCCGACCCCCACTAGCGGGGTGAGCAATGAGCAGTTCTTC
TRBJ2-3 . 17 TRBV9 TRBD2 CASSVELAGGSTDTQYF TGTGCCAGCAGCGTAGAACTAGCGGGGGGTAGCACAGATACGCAGTATTTT
TRBJ2-2 . 16 TRBV2 . CASSESLAHYTGELFF TGTGCCAGCAGTGAGAGCCTAGCGCATTACACCGGGGAGCTGTTTTTT
TRBJ2-7 . 15 TRBV7-2 TRBD2 CASSPRGSGGYEQYF TGTGCCAGCAGCCCTCGCGGTAGCGGGGGGTACGAGCAGTACTTC
TRBJ1-2 . 17 TRBV7-2 TRBD1 CASSPTGGRITNYGYTF TGTGCCAGCAGCCCAACAGGGGGGCGGATCACTAACTATGGCTACACCTTC
TRBJ2-7 . 18 TRBV28 TRBD2 CASSLVAGGPPGPYEQYF TGTGCCAGCAGTTTAGTGGCGGGGGGCCCCCCCGGCCCCTACGAGCAGTACTTC
TRBJ1-6 few 15 TRBV11-2 TRBD1 CASSFTRQGRTPLHF TGTGCCAGCAGCTTCACCCGACAGGGCCGGACACCCCTCCACTTT
TRBJ2-7 . 12 TRBV19 . CASSISGDEQYF TGTGCCAGTAGTATCTCGGGGGACGAGCAGTACTTC
TRBJ2-5 . 13 TRBV5-1 TRBD1 CAGSLQGTETQYF TGCGCCGGCAGCTTACAGGGGACGGAGACCCAGTACTTC
TRBJ1-1 few 15 TRBV6-1 TRBD1 CASSAPTGGAGEAFF TGTGCCAGCAGTGCCCCGACAGGGGGCGCAGGTGAAGCTTTCTTT
TRBJ2-2 few 13 TRBV9 . CASSVQNTGELFF TGTGCCAGCAGCGTACAGAACACCGGGGAGCTGTTTTTT
TRBJ1-3 . 13 TRBV11-2 . CASSLTGPYTIYF TGTGCCAGCAGCTTGACAGGCCCCTACACCATATATTTT
TRBJ2-7 . 15 TRBV5-1 TRBD2 CASSPTRSGDYEQYF TGCGCCAGCAGCCCCACTCGAAGCGGGGACTACGAGCAGTACTTC
TRBJ2-3 . 16 TRBV6-1 TRBD1 CASSEVGQGSSDTQYF TGTGCCAGCAGTGAAGTGGGACAGGGGTCCTCGGATACGCAGTATTTT
TRBJ1-2 . 16 TRBV9 . CASSEARDSFPGGYTF TGTGCCAGCAGCGAGGCCCGCGACAGCTTTCCGGGTGGCTACACCTTC
TRBJ2-7 . 15 TRBV5-1 . CASSLGSPGAYEQYF TGCGCCAGCAGCTTGGGTTCCCCAGGCGCCTACGAGCAGTACTTC
TRBJ1-2 . 13 TRBV6-5 . CASSYLGTYGYTF TGTGCCAGCAGTTACCTCGGGACATATGGCTACACCTTC
TRBJ2-2 . 18 TRBV7-2 TRBD2 CASSRPGGGGANTGELFF TGTGCCAGCAGCCGACCTGGGGGGGGTGGGGCGAACACCGGGGAGCTGTTTTTT
TRBJ2-7 . 12 TRBV5-6 . CASSVLRYEQYF TGTGCCAGCAGCGTCTTGCGGTACGAGCAGTACTTC
TRBJ2-5 . 18 TRBV11-2 . CASSLMSGASITGETQYF TGTGCCAGCAGCTTGATGTCGGGAGCTAGTATCACGGGAGAGACCCAGTACTTC
TRBJ2-2 once 17 TRBV5-1 TRBD2 CASQPGRGEVNTGELFF TGCGCCAGCCAACCCGGACGGGGGGAGGTAAACACCGGGGAGCTGTTTTTT
TRBJ2-7 . 12 TRBV7-9 . CASSSLGHEQYF TGTGCCAGCAGCTCCCTTGGCCACGAGCAGTACTTC
TRBJ1-1 . 13 TRBV30 TRBD1 CAWNRGMNTEAFF TGTGCCTGGAACAGGGGGATGAACACTGAAGCTTTCTTT
TRBJ2-5 . 11 TRBV5-6 . CASSLAETQYF TGTGCCAGCAGCTTAGCGGAGACCCAGTACTTC
TRBJ2-3 once 16 TRBV18 TRBD2 CASSPRTSGDTDTQYF TGTGCCAGCTCACCTAGGACTAGCGGGGACACAGATACGCAGTATTTT
TRBJ2-3 . 13 TRBV5-4 . CASSLLLADTQYF TGTGCCAGCAGCTTGTTACTCGCAGATACGCAGTATTTT
TRBJ1-5 . 13 TRBV30 . CAWTGVSNQPQHF TGTGCCTGGACAGGGGTGAGCAATCAGCCCCAGCATTTT
TRBJ1-5 . 13 TRBV7-8 TRBD1 CASSRDRESAQHF TGTGCCAGCAGCCGGGACAGAGAATCAGCCCAGCATTTT
TRBJ2-7 . 14 TRBV27 . CASSLGGAVYEQYF TGTGCCAGCAGTTTAGGGGGGGCCGTCTACGAGCAGTACTTC
TRBJ2-7 . 13 TRBV7-8 . CASTTDRSGEQYF TGTGCCAGCACCACCGACAGGTCAGGCGAGCAGTACTTC
TRBJ1-1 . 15 TRBV30 . CAWSPGARTNTEAFF TGTGCCTGGAGTCCGGGAGCAAGGACTAACACTGAAGCTTTCTTT
TRBJ2-5 once 15 TRBV7-9 . CASSLVAGGQETQYF TGTGCCAGCAGCTTAGTTGCCGGGGGCCAAGAGACCCAGTACTTC
TRBJ2-1 . 15 TRBV5-4 . CASSLRLSSYNEQFF TGTGCCAGCAGCTTGAGACTCAGCTCCTACAATGAGCAGTTCTTC
TRBJ1-1 . 13 TRBV30 . CAWTKSGSTEAFF TGTGCCTGGACTAAAAGCGGAAGCACTGAAGCTTTCTTT
TRBJ2-5 few 18 TRBV7-2 TRBD2 CASSSNRGSGGRRETQYF TGTGCCAGCAGCTCAAATCGGGGTAGCGGGGGTCGAAGAGAGACCCAGTACTTC
TRBJ1-2 . 14 TRBV9 . CASSGGGHEGGYTF TGTGCCAGCAGCGGAGGGGGACATGAAGGTGGCTACACCTTC
TRBJ1-2 . 13 TRBV19 . CASSIGTREGYTF TGTGCCAGTAGTATAGGGACAAGGGAAGGCTACACCTTC
TRBJ1-6 . 15 TRBV9 . CASSGADPHNSPLHF TGTGCCAGCAGCGGCGCCGATCCCCATAATTCACCCCTCCACTTT
TRBJ1-2 . 16 TRBV5-5 . CASSLVQRDDNYGYTF TGTGCCAGCAGCTTGGTCCAACGGGATGACAACTATGGCTACACCTTC
TRBJ2-2 . 18 TRBV5-6 TRBD1 CASSPGTGPRRTTGELFF TGTGCCAGCAGTCCGGGGACAGGACCCCGAAGAACCACCGGGGAGCTGTTTTTT